One and the same sample provided the 27 T cell receptor beta chains below, sequenced in a study of OX40 agonist ivuxolimab in advanced cancers. The method was immunoSEQ multiplex PCR; TCRdb's version includes in-frame clones alone and lacks a portion of them. The sample shows roughly 65,000 clones, roughly 80% of them seen only once. The sample was CD4+ or CD8+ T cells sorted from blood, taken in a trial of the OX40 agonist ivuxolimab. All receptors derive from an adult with an advanced solid tumor such as melanoma, head and neck, liver or kidney cancer.

The CDR3 protein is CASTPVPREQETQYF. DNA of the CDR3: TGCGCCAGCACCCCCGTCCCCCGAGAACAAGAGACCCAGTACTTC. The chain joins TRBV5-1 to TRBJ2-5; D uncertain. The germline V gene has CDR1 SGHRS and CDR2 YFSETQ. Trimming removed 6 bases from V and 2 bases from J, with 17 bases in between. The CDR3 runs to 15 residues.

The chain joins TRBV6-1 to TRBJ1-4; no definite D call. CDR1 and CDR2 from the germline V gene are MNHNS and SASEGT. The V end was cut by 8 bases, the J end by 4 bases, with 5 bases between. The CDR3 consists of 11 residues. The CDR3 protein is CASRRNEKLFF. The CDR3 region has the DNA TGTGCCAGCCGCCGTAATGAAAAACTGTTTTTT.

V gene TRBV2 combines with J gene TRBJ2-1, with no clear D. Germline CDR1 SNHLY, CDR2 FYNNEI. Trimming removed 5 bases from V and 10 bases from J, with 15 bases in between. The CDR3 runs to 13 residues. The CDR3 sequence: CASSPTMQGEQFF. CDR3 in DNA: TGTGCCAGCAGTCCTACGATGCAAGGAGAGCAGTTCTTC.

With regard to this clone: Germline is not matched at one junction end, which may reflect a read error. The chain recombines TRBV6-5 with TRBJ2-5; 8 nucleotides line up with TRBD2. Germline V gene lookup returns CDR1 MNHEY and CDR2 SVGAGI. This CDR3 contains 13 residues. CDR3 nucleotides: TGCGACGGCTGGCGGGGGGCCAGAGAGACCCAGTACTTC. This encodes CDGWRGARETQYF.

This rearrangement joins TRBV5-1 to TRBJ2-5; D unresolved. V was cut by 0 bases and J by 0 bases, with 9 bases left in between. This CDR3 is 15 amino acids long. Germline V CDR1 and CDR2: SGHRS, YFSETQ. For the CDR3, the DNA is TGCGCCAGCAGCTTGGGTGGGCAGCACCAAGAGACCCAGTACTTC. This sequence encodes CASSLGGQHQETQYF.

The DNA of the CDR3 is TGCGCCAGCAGCACAAAATCCGGGACTAGCGGGGGGACAGAGCAGTTCTTC. This codes for CASSTKSGTSGGTEQFF. The chain joins TRBV5-1 to TRBJ2-1; 15 bases are a match to TRBD2. The V gene's germline CDR1 is SGHRS and CDR2 YFSETQ. V lost 4 bases and J lost 10; bases outside the gene matches: 12. CDR3 length equals 17 residues. The entire variable domain, with the rest obtained from reference TRBV5-1 and TRBJ2-1, is as follows: KAGVTQTPRYLIKTRGQQVTLSCSPISGHRSVSWYQQTPGQGLQFLFEYFSETQRNKGNFPGRFSGRQFSNSRSEMNVSTLELGDSALYLCASSTKSGTSGGTEQFFGPGTRLTVL.

The rearrangement joins TRBV6-5 to TRBJ1-1, with 7 bases identical to TRBD1. Germline assignment: CDR1 MNHEY and CDR2 SVGAGI. V shed 8 bases, J shed 6 bases, and the junction held 12 bases outside the gene matches. The CDR3 extends over 14 amino acids. The CDR3 sequence is CASRETGAPSEAFF. In nucleotides, the CDR3 is TGTGCCAGCCGTGAAACAGGGGCCCCATCTGAAGCTTTCTTT.

The chain couples TRBV5-1 to TRBJ2-1; D is perhaps TRBD1 (6 bases). The CDR3 has 16 amino acids. Trimming took off 4 bases at V and 3 bases at J, with 17 bases between the two ends. CDR1 SGHRS and CDR2 YFSETQ come from the germline V gene. In DNA form, the CDR3 reads TGCGCCAGCAGCCTAAGTTCTGGGGGCATCTACAATGAGCAGTTCTTC. Amino acid sequence: CASSLSSGGIYNEQFF. Variable domain in full (rest from reference TRBV5-1 and TRBJ2-1): KAGVTQTPRYLIKTRGQQVTLSCSPISGHRSVSWYQQTPGQGLQFLFEYFSETQRNKGNFPGRFSGRQFSNSRSEMNVSTLELGDSALYLCASSLSSGGIYNEQFFGPGTRLTVL.

V is TRBV10-3 and J is TRBJ2-1, with D hard to call. Germline values: CDR1 ENHRY, CDR2 SYGVKD. Trimming pared 2 bases from V and 3 bases from J, leaving 8 bases between. This CDR3 contains 14 residues. CDR3 loop: CAISEPDIYNEQFF. DNA of the CDR3: TGTGCCATCAGTGAGCCCGATATCTACAATGAGCAGTTCTTC.

The chain links TRBV5-1 to TRBJ2-1; D is unclear. CDR1 is SGHRS, CDR2 YFSETQ, per germline. The CDR3 sequence is 14 residues long. The V gene lost 4 bases and the J gene lost 6 bases, with 14 bases spanning the gap. CDR3 DNA sequence: TGCGCCAGCAGCAAAGACAAGAATGGCAATGAGCAGTTCTTC. Protein sequence: CASSKDKNGNEQFF.

The CDR3 spells CASSESATNEKLFF. CDR3 bases: TGTGCCAGCAGCGAGAGTGCAACTAATGAAAAACTGTTTTTT. V and J are TRBV9 and TRBJ1-4, with D uncertain. The V gene lost 3 bases and the J gene lost 0 bases, with 6 bases spanning the gap. Germline V gene lookup returns CDR1 SGDLS and CDR2 YYNGEE. The CDR3 is 14 residues long.

In this sample, this clone turned up once. The chain combines TRBV5-1 with TRBJ1-3; TRBD1 matches at 7 bases. The germline gives CDR1 SGHRS, CDR2 YFSETQ. J was trimmed by 1 base and V by 5 bases; bases with no gene match: 0. The CDR3 runs 13 residues. CDR3 loop: CASRQGSGNTIYF. The CDR3 DNA reads TGCGCCAGCAGACAGGGGTCTGGAAACACCATATATTTT.

In this sample, this clone turned up once. CDR3 sequence (DNA): TGTGCCAGCAGTTATTCAGCGTACACTGAAGCTTTCTTT. Its protein product is CASSYSAYTEAFF. The chain uses TRBV6-5 and TRBJ1-1, with D hard to call. Trimming stripped 3 bases from V and 3 bases from J, with 8 bases between. CDR3 length equals 13 residues. Germline values: CDR1 MNHEY, CDR2 SVGAGI.

The genes are TRBV5-8 and TRBJ2-7; a weak D match, TRBD2 (6 bases). The V gene's germline CDR1 is SGHTS and CDR2 YDEGEE. Trimming pared 0 bases from V and 2 bases from J, leaving 9 bases between. The CDR3 has 14 amino acids. The CDR3 region is CASSLGDFPYEQYF. DNA of the CDR3: TGTGCCAGCAGCTTGGGGGACTTCCCCTACGAGCAGTACTTC.

This clone was seen a handful of times. The chain employs TRBV7-9 and TRBJ1-4, with 8 bases matching TRBD1. The CDR3 loop spans 14 amino acids. The V and J ends lost 5 bases and 4 bases, in that order; junction bases with no gene match: 3. Germline V gives CDR1 SEHNR, CDR2 FQNEAQ (reference sequence). The CDR3, as DNA: TGTGCCAGCAGCCTGGGACAGGTTAATGAAAAACTGTTTTTT. Encoded protein: CASSLGQVNEKLFF.

This chain joins TRBV6-5 and TRBJ1-2; the match to TRBD1 covers 7 bases. Germline CDR1 and CDR2: MNHEY and SVGAGI. The CDR3 is made up of 15 amino acids. J lost 5 bases, V lost 6 bases, and 12 bases had no gene match. The CDR3 coding sequence is TGTGCCAGCAGCCCACTATGGGGACAGATTTATGGCTACACCTTC. It codes for CASSPLWGQIYGYTF.

The J gene is TRBJ2-5, the V gene TRBV28, with a possible D match to TRBD1 (5 bases). Germline CDR1 and CDR2: MDHEN and SYDVKM. Trimming took off 7 bases at V and 4 bases at J, with 10 bases between the two ends. The CDR3 is made up of 12 amino acids. CDR3 nucleotide sequence: TGTGCCAGCAACCCCCAGGGAGAGACCCAGTACTTC. Its translation: CASNPQGETQYF. Filled out from reference TRBV28 and TRBJ2-5, the complete variable domain reads DVKVTQSSRYLVKRTGEKVFLECVQDMDHENMFWYRQDPGLGLRLIYFSYDVKMKEKGDIPEGYSVSREKKERFSLILESASTNQTSMYLCASNPQGETQYFGPGTRLLVL.

V gene TRBV6-5 combines with J gene TRBJ2-5, with D possibly being TRBD2 (6 bases). V dropped 6 bases and J dropped 3 bases, with 11 bases sitting between them. Looked up from germline, CDR1 is MNHEY and CDR2 is SVGAGI. This CDR3 spans 13 amino acids. CDR3 region: CASSLSGEETQYF. The CDR3 bases are TGTGCCAGCAGCCTCTCGGGGGAAGAGACCCAGTACTTC.

This clone has more than one count but fewer than ten. The V and J genes are TRBV29-1 and TRBJ2-3; unclear D gene. The CDR3 length is 13 residues. The germline V gene has CDR1 SQVTM and CDR2 ANQGSEA. The ends were cut back, 2 bases at V and 3 bases at J, with 9 bases in the middle. The CDR3 nucleotides are TGCAGCGTTGAAATCCCTGGGACAGATACGCAGTATTTT. Translation: CSVEIPGTDTQYF.

V is TRBV7-9 and J is TRBJ2-3; D not certain. The CDR3 runs 14 residues. The germline gives CDR1 SEHNR, CDR2 FQNEAQ (reference sequence). Trimming took 2 bases from V and 4 from J, leaving 10 bases between them. The CDR3 DNA follows: TGTGCCAGCAGCTTACGAGGAGATGCAGATACGCAGTATTTT. Translation gives CASSLRGDADTQYF. The whole variable domain, filled in from reference TRBV7-9 and TRBJ2-3, reads DTGVSQNPRHKITKRGQNVTFRCDPISEHNRLYWYRQTLGQGPEFLTYFQNEAQLEKSRLLSDRFSAERPKGSFSTLEIQRTEQGDSAMYLCASSLRGDADTQYFGPGTRLTVL.

The V gene is TRBV28, the J gene TRBJ1-6, with D unresolved. CDR1 and CDR2 (germline): MDHEN, SYDVKM. CDR3 length: 14 amino acids. Trimming removed 6 bases from V and 7 bases from J, with 13 bases in between. The CDR3 DNA is TGTGCCAGCAGACCGACACCGCCGAATTCACCCCTCCACTTT. Translated: CASRPTPPNSPLHF.

The rearrangement uses TRBV5-4 and TRBJ2-2; D gene unclear. Trimming left V 0 bases short and J 5 bases short, with 8 bases between. Per germline, CDR1 SGHNT and CDR2 YYREEE (reference sequence). This CDR3 comprises 14 residues. The CDR3 coding sequence is TGTGCCAGCAGCTTGGCGTCCGTGACCGGGGAGCTGTTTTTT. This gives the protein CASSLASVTGELFF.

The chain joins TRBV5-4 to TRBJ1-4; perhaps TRBD1 as D (6 bases). Per germline, CDR1 SGHNT and CDR2 YYREEE (reference sequence). The CDR3 is 16 residues long. V lost 2 bases to trimming and J lost 2 bases, with 13 bases between them. Here the CDR3 reads CASSLGGKGTNEKLFF. DNA of the CDR3: TGTGCCAGCAGCTTAGGGGGAAAGGGGACTAATGAAAAACTGTTTTTT.

The chain links TRBV18 to TRBJ2-5; 10 nucleotides line up with TRBD2. Germline V gives CDR1 KGHSH, CDR2 LQKENI. The V segment lost 3 bases and the J segment 3 bases; nucleotides outside the gene matches: 7. CDR3 length equals 16 residues. The CDR3 DNA follows: TGTGCCAGCTCACCGAGTAGCGGGAGGCGGAAAGAGACCCAGTACTTC. Translating gives CASSPSSGRRKETQYF.

J is TRBJ2-7 and V is TRBV28, with 9 positions matching TRBD1. J lost 7 bases, V lost 3 bases, and 10 bases had no gene match. Germline assignment: CDR1 MDHEN and CDR2 SYDVKM. The CDR3 length is 15 residues. CDR3 DNA sequence: TGTGCCAGCAGTTTTTCCGGGACAGGGCATAAGGAGCAGTACTTC. This sequence encodes CASSFSGTGHKEQYF.

In its sample, this clone was seen once. The chain carries TRBV29-1 and TRBJ2-1; 11 bases are a match to TRBD2. The CDR3 extends over 11 amino acids. Per the germline V gene, CDR1 is SQVTM and CDR2 is ANQGSEA. Trimming removed 5 bases from V and 10 bases from J; junction bases left unmatched: 1. CDR3 sequence reads: CSVWTSGEQFF. The CDR3, as DNA: TGCAGCGTTTGGACTAGCGGGGAGCAGTTCTTC.

The V and J genes are TRBV9 and TRBJ2-2; 10 bases line up with TRBD2. CDR3 size: 16 residues. Germline assignment: CDR1 SGDLS and CDR2 YYNGEE. Trimming at V came to 3 bases and at J to 7 bases, leaving 9 bases not matched to a gene. The CDR3 protein is CASSELAGVGLGELFF. The CDR3, as DNA: TGTGCCAGCAGCGAGCTAGCGGGAGTTGGGCTCGGGGAGCTGTTTTTT.